This paragraph covers one T cell receptor (beta chain) sequence. The sample originates from a study of blood T cell repertoires in COVID-19. Sequencing used immunoSEQ multiplex PCR; TCRdb keeps in-frame clones, though not all of them. This sample has roughly 250,000 clones; about 82% occur once, and the top ten carry around 6.4%. The germline gives CDR1 MNHEY, CDR2 SVGAGI. V dropped 0 bases and J dropped 1 base, with 12 bases sitting between them. The CDR3 loop spans 16 amino acids. The origin of this receptor is a woman aged 60 to 75 with active or convalescent COVID-19. The sequencing sample was made of peripheral blood. The chain carries TRBV6-5 and TRBJ2-5, with D maybe TRBD1 (8 bases). The CDR3 is CASSYSTGEGQETQYF. The CDR3 DNA is TGTGCCAGCAGTTACTCGACAGGGGAGGGCCAAGAGACCCAGTACTTC.